Shown below are 7 T cell receptor beta chains from a single sample sequenced in a study of blood T cell repertoires in COVID-19. TCRdb's table, derived via immunoSEQ multiplex PCR, lists solely in-frame clones and lacks some. The sample lists some 200,000 clones; roughly 88% were seen once. Input material: PBMCs or T cells enriched from blood (not recorded which). The origin of the receptors is a woman in her thirties or forties with acute COVID-19.

The V call is TRBV13, the J call TRBJ2-7, with 10 bases matching TRBD1. The CDR3 extends over 13 amino acids. CDR1 and CDR2 from the germline V gene are PRHDT and FYEKMQ (reference sequence). Unmatched junction bases numbered 2, after V lost 3 bases and J lost 6 bases. CDR3 sequence (DNA): TGTGCCAGCAGCTTGACAGGGGGCGTCGAGCAGTACTTC. Its translation is CASSLTGGVEQYF.

This chain joins TRBV15 and TRBJ1-1, with TRBD1 identical over 12 bases. V lost 5 bases to trimming and J lost 2 bases; unmatched junction nucleotides: 12. There are 18 residues in the CDR3. Germline lookup yields CDR1 LNHNV and CDR2 YYDKDF (reference sequence). CDR3 residues: CATSPRGGQGAGNTEAFF. The CDR3 nucleotides read TGTGCCACCAGCCCCCGCGGGGGACAGGGGGCGGGAAACACTGAAGCTTTCTTT.

The V and J genes are TRBV5-1 and TRBJ2-1, with D uncertain. V was pared by 4 bases and J by 4 bases, with 21 bases between. This CDR3 is 17 amino acids long. Germline values: CDR1 SGHRS, CDR2 YFSETQ. CDR3 sequence reads: CASSPGSPLAPYNEQFF. Written as DNA, the CDR3 is TGCGCCAGCAGCCCCGGGTCGCCGCTCGCCCCTTACAATGAGCAGTTCTTC. The full variable domain, completed using reference TRBV5-1 and TRBJ2-1, is KAGVTQTPRYLIKTRGQQVTLSCSPISGHRSVSWYQQTPGQGLQFLFEYFSETQRNKGNFPGRFSGRQFSNSRSEMNVSTLELGDSALYLCASSPGSPLAPYNEQFFGPGTRLTVL.

The rearrangement uses TRBV19 and TRBJ1-2; possible D gene TRBD1, 6 bases. V was trimmed by 3 bases and J by 10 bases, leaving 18 bases between them. The CDR3 length is 14 residues. CDR1 LNHDA and CDR2 SQIVND come from the germline V gene (reference sequence). This CDR3 reads CASSMGTGTHYYTF. CDR3 nucleotide sequence: TGTGCCAGTAGTATGGGGACCGGGACACACTACTACACCTTC.

V usage is TRBV6-5 and J usage is TRBJ2-2; weak D call: TRBD1 (6 bases). Trimming shortened V by 6 bases and J by 6 bases, and 11 bases separated the two germline ends. The CDR3 runs to 13 residues. The germline CDR1 and CDR2 sequences are MNHEY and SVGAGI. CDR3 DNA sequence: TGTGCCAGCAGCAACAGGGCCCCCGGGGAGCTGTTTTTT. Its protein product is CASSNRAPGELFF.

V is TRBV27 and J is TRBJ1-1; D remains ambiguous. The CDR3 length is 14 residues. V shed 7 bases and J shed 1 base, with 13 bases lying between them. The V gene's germline CDR1 is MNHEY and CDR2 SMNVEV (reference sequence). Written as DNA, the CDR3 is TGTGCCAGCACCCACGGGTTGGGGAACACTGAAGCTTTCTTT. Its protein is CASTHGLGNTEAFF.

The chain has TRBV11-2 and TRBJ1-1; D is ambiguous. Germline lookup yields CDR1 SGHAT and CDR2 FQNNGV. The CDR3 has 18 amino acids. Trimming removed 0 bases from V and 0 bases from J, with 17 bases in between. This chain's CDR3 is CASSLDGRHNPMNTEAFF. CDR3 DNA sequence: TGTGCCAGCAGCTTAGATGGGAGGCATAATCCTATGAACACTGAAGCTTTCTTT.